The rows below give T cell receptor beta chains drawn from one sample of a study of blood T cell repertoires in COVID-19. Assay: immunoSEQ multiplex PCR; the TCRdb copy retains only in-frame clones and omits some. The table shows about 220,000 clones, with 85% occurring only once. Input material: peripheral blood. These receptors all come from a woman aged 70-85 years with COVID-19, enrolled during active disease. Both conserved end residues are part of each CDR3. Fields, in order: J gene, D gene, clone size, V gene, CDR3 DNA, CDR3 protein. D genes are given only for firm matches. The listing skips clone size in some rows; elsewhere it reads once, few, many or a size class.

>TRBJ1-5|.|.|TRBV24-1
TGTGCCACCAGTGACAGGGTCGGGCAGCCCCAGCATTTT
CATSDRVGQPQHF
>TRBJ1-1|.|.|TRBV6-5
TGTGCCAGCAGACGAGGACGCCGGGGGACTGAAGCTTTCTTT
CASRRGRRGTEAFF
>TRBJ2-3|.|.|TRBV24-1
TGTGCCACCAGTGACTCCAGGGGACCGGCAGATACGCAGTATTTT
CATSDSRGPADTQYF
>TRBJ2-1|TRBD2|.|TRBV2
TGTGCCAGCAGGGGAGGGAAGACTAGCGGGAGAGGGAATGAGCAGTTCTTC
CASRGGKTSGRGNEQFF
>TRBJ1-2|TRBD1|.|TRBV7-9
TGTGCCGGAGACCGGGACAGGGGCCAACGTGGCTATGGCTACACCTTC
CAGDRDRGQRGYGYTF
>TRBJ2-2|TRBD2|.|TRBV27
TGTGCCAGCACTCTATGGGGAGGGACCGGGGAGCTGTTTTTT
CASTLWGGTGELFF
>TRBJ2-3|TRBD2|.|TRBV2
TGTGCCAGCTTTTTACTAGCGGGAGTTGGAGATACGCAGTATTTT
CASFLLAGVGDTQYF
>TRBJ2-1|.|.|TRBV5-1
TGCGCCAGCAGCCCCACTGCCGGGAGCATATACAATGAGCAGTTCTTC
CASSPTAGSIYNEQFF
>TRBJ2-1|TRBD2|.|TRBV12-5
TGTGCTAGTGGTCTCCCACCCGGGACTAGCGGGGGGGGGACCTACAATGAGCAGTTCTTC
CASGLPPGTSGGGTYNEQFF
>TRBJ1-2|.|.|TRBV24-1
TGTGCCACCACCCAAATGGGGCAATATGGCTACACCTTC
CATTQMGQYGYTF
>TRBJ1-2|.|.|TRBV3-1/TRBV3-2
TGTGCCAGCAGCCAGGCCTACAGCTCCTCTAACTATGGCTACACCTTC
CASSQAYSSSNYGYTF
>TRBJ2-5|.|.|TRBV11-2
TGTGCCAGCAGCCTATACGACAGACAAGAGACCCAGTACTTC
CASSLYDRQETQYF
>TRBJ2-3|TRBD2|.|TRBV10-3
TGTGCCATCAGTGAGTCGGGAGCGGGGGGCACAGATACGCAGTATTTT
CAISESGAGGTDTQYF
>TRBJ2-3|.|.|TRBV5-6
TGTGCCAGCAGCTTGAGGGGCGACGGCACAGATACGCAGTATTTT
CASSLRGDGTDTQYF
>TRBJ1-2|TRBD1|.|TRBV11-3
TGTGCCAGCAGCCCAGGACAGGGCTATGGCTACACCTTC
CASSPGQGYGYTF
>TRBJ2-2|.|.|TRBV7-9
TGTGCCAGCAGCTGGAGAGACACCGGGGAGCTGTTTTTT
CASSWRDTGELFF
>TRBJ1-1|.|.|TRBV20-1
TGCAGTGCAGACCTCGGCGGGGAAGCTTTCTTT
CSADLGGEAFF
>TRBJ2-1|TRBD2|few|TRBV27
TGTGCCAGCAGTTCAAGACCTAGCGGGGGGGCCTACAATGAGCAGTTCTTC
CASSSRPSGGAYNEQFF
>TRBJ2-3|.|.|TRBV7-8
TGTGCCAGCAGCGGGGGTTCTAGCGGCACAGATACGCAGTATTTT
CASSGGSSGTDTQYF
>TRBJ1-4|.|.|TRBV10-3
TGTGCCACGAAAGAGGACAGCCTGACCTCCAGTGGAAAACTGTTTTTT
CATKEDSLTSSGKLFF
>TRBJ1-5|.|few|TRBV6-2/TRBV6-3
TGTGCCAGCAGTCCCCGGGGTGGCAATCAGCCCCAGCATTTT
CASSPRGGNQPQHF
>TRBJ2-2|TRBD1|.|TRBV11-2
TGTGCCAGCAGCTTAGAGAAGGGGGCAAACACCGGGGAGCTGTTTTTT
CASSLEKGANTGELFF
>TRBJ2-7|.|.|TRBV11-3
TGTGCCAGCAGCTTAGATCGGGTAGCCCTTCGGCGGGACTTC
CASSLDRVALRRDF
>TRBJ2-7|.|once|TRBV7-2
TGTGCCAGCAGCTCGAGACAGCTTTACTACGAGCAGTACTTC
CASSSRQLYYEQYF
>TRBJ1-5|TRBD1|.|TRBV2
TGTGCCAGCAGCGGACAGGGATGGAATCAGCCCCAGCATTTT
CASSGQGWNQPQHF
>TRBJ2-5|.|.|TRBV18
TGTGCCAGCTCAAGTACAGGAGAGGAGACCCAGTACTTC
CASSSTGEETQYF
>TRBJ2-7|.|.|TRBV6-5
TGTGCCAGCGGGCAGGGATTCGAGCAGTACTTC
CASGQGFEQYF
>TRBJ1-1|.|.|TRBV7-3
TGTGCCAGCAGCCCCGGGTCCTTGAACACTGAAGCTTTCTTT
CASSPGSLNTEAFF
>TRBJ1-2|.|.|TRBV3-1/TRBV3-2
TGTGCCAGCAGCCAAGATTCAGGTGCCCTTTATGGCTACACCTTC
CASSQDSGALYGYTF
>TRBJ1-6|.|once|TRBV19
TGTGCCACCGGGGAGAATAATTCACCCCTCCACTTT
CATGENNSPLHF
>TRBJ1-4|TRBD1|.|TRBV11-1
TGTGCCAGCAGCTTTTACAGGGGGTCTAATGAAAAACTGTTTTTT
CASSFYRGSNEKLFF
>TRBJ1-3|.|.|TRBV18
TGTGCCAGCTCAGACTCAATGGGTTCCTCTGGAAACACCATATATTTT
CASSDSMGSSGNTIYF
>TRBJ2-7|TRBD2|.|TRBV7-2
TGTGCCAGCAGCTTAGGGCGGGAGTTTACCTACGAGCAGTACTTC
CASSLGREFTYEQYF
>TRBJ1-1|TRBD1|.|TRBV7-9
TGTGCCAGCAGCCCGGGGACAGGGGATTTAGCGGCTTTCTTT
CASSPGTGDLAAFF
>TRBJ1-5|TRBD1|once|TRBV7-2
TGTGCCAGCAGCCCCCGGACAGGACCCAATCAGCCCCAGCATTTT
CASSPRTGPNQPQHF
>TRBJ1-6|.|.|TRBV14
TGTGCCAGCAGCCAAACGCTCAAAGGGACTTCGTTCCACTTT
CASSQTLKGTSFHF
>TRBJ2-2|.|.|TRBV30
TGTGCCTGGAGTGTACAATGGGACAAGAACACCGGGGAGCTGTTTTTT
CAWSVQWDKNTGELFF
>TRBJ1-3|.|few|TRBV6-5
TGTGCCAGCACCTCGGGAGGTGGTGGAAACACCATATATTTT
CASTSGGGGNTIYF
>TRBJ1-6|.|.|TRBV3-1/TRBV3-2
TGTGCCAGCAGCCCCCCAGGTAATTCACCCCTCCACTTT
CASSPPGNSPLHF
>TRBJ2-7|.|.|TRBV5-6
TGTGCCAGCAGCTTGGGTCTCCCCGCGGGGGAGCAGTACTTC
CASSLGLPAGEQYF
>TRBJ1-2|TRBD1|.|TRBV5-5
TGTGCCAGCAGCCGGGGACAGGGAAGGTATGGCTACACCTTC
CASSRGQGRYGYTF
>TRBJ2-1|TRBD1|.|TRBV5-1
TGCGCCAGCAGCACTATCAGGGGGCTCACCTACAATGAGCAGTTCTTC
CASSTIRGLTYNEQFF
>TRBJ2-5|TRBD2|.|TRBV4-2
TGTGCCAGCAGCCGAACTAGCGGGTTCCAAGAGACCCAGTACTTC
CASSRTSGFQETQYF
>TRBJ1-5|.|.|TRBV12-2
TGTGCAAGTCGCACCTTAGGGAGGCAGGGATCAAATCAGCCCCAGCATTTT
CASRTLGRQGSNQPQHF
>TRBJ2-7|.|.|TRBV9
TGTGCCAGCAGCGTAGCAGCGGGTGACTACGAGCAGTACTTC
CASSVAAGDYEQYF
>TRBJ1-1|.|.|TRBV30
TGTGCCTGGGGGACTGGATGGGCTTTCTTT
CAWGTGWAFF
>TRBJ2-1|.|.|TRBV7-8
TGTGCCAGCAGCTTTATAGTGGGCTTAAGCTCCTACAATGAGCAGTTCTTC
CASSFIVGLSSYNEQFF
>TRBJ2-1|.|.|TRBV2
TGTGCCAGCAGTGAACAGGGGATCAATGAGCAGTTCTTC
CASSEQGINEQFF
>TRBJ1-2|.|.|TRBV7-8
TGTGCCAGCAGCTCCCTAGGGACAACTATCTTTAACTATGGCTACACCTTC
CASSSLGTTIFNYGYTF
>TRBJ2-1|TRBD2|.|TRBV11-2
TGTGCCAGCAGGGAACCCTCGGGAGGCGCCTACAATGAGCAGTTCTTC
CASREPSGGAYNEQFF
>TRBJ2-7|.|.|TRBV12-3/TRBV12-4
TGTGCCAGCAGTTGGGAGGCCGAGCAGTACTTC
CASSWEAEQYF
>TRBJ2-7|TRBD2|.|TRBV6-2/TRBV6-3
TGTGCCAGCAGTTACCCTAAGGTCGGTTCGGCGGGAGGCCTCTACGAGCAGTACTTC
CASSYPKVGSAGGLYEQYF
>TRBJ2-5|TRBD2|.|TRBV4-2
TGTGCCAGCAGCCAAGTTAGGACTAGCGGGAGGGGGGCCGGGGAGACCCAGTACTTC
CASSQVRTSGRGAGETQYF
>TRBJ2-1|TRBD2|.|TRBV4-2
TGTGCCAGCAGCCAAGGGGGTAGCGGGGGCCCCGAGCAGTTCTTC
CASSQGGSGGPEQFF
>TRBJ1-5|.|.|TRBV19
TGTGCCAGCGACAGCTATAGCAATCAGCCCCAGCATTTT
CASDSYSNQPQHF
>TRBJ1-1|.|.|TRBV3-1/TRBV3-2
TGTGCCAGCAGCCAAGGATGGGTAGGGGTGAACACTGAAGCTTTCTTT
CASSQGWVGVNTEAFF
>TRBJ1-5|.|once|TRBV4-1
TGCGCCAGCAGCCAAGAACAGTATAGCAATCAGCCCCAGCATTTT
CASSQEQYSNQPQHF
>TRBJ2-7|TRBD1|.|TRBV18
TGTGCCAGCTCACCCGGGACAGGACCCTACGAGCAGTACTTC
CASSPGTGPYEQYF
>TRBJ1-4|TRBD1|.|TRBV11-2
TGTGCCAGCAGCTCTGACAGGGGGCGGAATGAAAAACTGTTTTTT
CASSSDRGRNEKLFF